The rows below give T cell receptor beta chains drawn from one sample of a study of cytomegalovirus exposure and HLA in healthy donors. This table comes from immunoSEQ multiplex PCR, and its TCRdb copy is limited to in-frame clones, with some not included. The table records about 140,000 clones, around 77% of them present only once. Input material: PBMCs. Receptors were obtained from a young man in good health and CMV-seronegative. Both conserved end residues are part of each CDR3. A D gene is named only where the DNA matches it firmly. For some rows the clone size is stated as once, few or many, or as a class when expanded; others skip it.

-	TRBJ2-6	-	TRBV18	CASSPQEQGVSGANVLTF	TGTGCCAGCTCACCTCAAGAACAGGGAGTCTCTGGGGCCAACGTCCTGACTTTC
TRBD2	TRBJ2-3	once	TRBV28	CASSPRGGRANTDTQYF	TGTGCCAGCAGTCCCCGGGGAGGGAGGGCCAACACAGATACGCAGTATTTT
-	TRBJ2-1	-	TRBV4-2	CASSQDAVGYNEQFF	TGTGCCAGCAGCCAAGATGCGGTCGGATACAATGAGCAGTTCTTC
TRBD1	TRBJ1-5	-	TRBV19	CASSLRTGSYQPQHF	TGTGCCAGTAGTCTCCGGACAGGATCCTATCAGCCCCAGCATTTT
-	TRBJ1-2	-	TRBV6-5	CASSYGVVGRDYGYTF	TGTGCCAGCAGTTACGGGGTCGTGGGCAGGGACTATGGCTACACCTTC
TRBD2	TRBJ2-7	-	TRBV18	CASSPTGTRRVTYEQYF	TGTGCCAGCTCACCAACCGGGACTAGACGTGTTACCTACGAGCAGTACTTC
-	TRBJ2-4	-	TRBV27	CASSPGGLRNIQYF	TGTGCCAGCAGTCCCGGGGGGCTTCGGAACATTCAGTACTTC
-	TRBJ1-2	few	TRBV6-5	CASSYGRWNYGYTF	TGTGCCAGCAGTTACGGTCGGTGGAACTATGGCTACACCTTC
-	TRBJ1-5	-	TRBV18	CASSHPEGPPEYNQPQHF	TGTGCCAGCTCACACCCGGAGGGGCCACCTGAATACAATCAGCCCCAGCATTTT
-	TRBJ1-2	-	TRBV7-8	CASSLPGRDFSNYGYTF	TGTGCCAGCAGCTTACCCGGGAGGGACTTTTCTAACTATGGCTACACCTTC
-	TRBJ2-1	once	TRBV5-1	CASSLGQGGDEQFF	TGCGCCAGCAGCCTCGGACAGGGAGGGGATGAGCAGTTCTTC
TRBD2	TRBJ2-1	-	TRBV9	CASSAQSQLAGFYNEQFF	TGTGCCAGCAGCGCCCAAAGCCAACTAGCGGGCTTCTACAATGAGCAGTTCTTC
TRBD1	TRBJ2-7	-	TRBV2	CASSEGTGGLGQYF	TGTGCCAGCAGTGAAGGGACAGGGGGCCTGGGGCAGTACTTC
-	TRBJ1-2	-	TRBV7-9	CASSLGRDYGYTF	TGTGCCAGCAGCTTAGGCAGGGACTATGGCTACACCTTC
-	TRBJ1-2	-	TRBV30	CACAGGARTF	TGTGCCTGCGCGGGGGGGGCGCGGACCTTC
TRBD2	TRBJ2-5	-	TRBV5-1	CASSGAGEGQETQYF	TGCGCCAGCAGCGGGGCGGGAGAGGGTCAAGAGACCCAGTACTTC
TRBD2	TRBJ2-1	-	TRBV5-1	CASSLVGIAGGYNEQFF	TGCGCCAGCAGCTTGGTTGGGATAGCGGGGGGATACAATGAGCAGTTCTTC